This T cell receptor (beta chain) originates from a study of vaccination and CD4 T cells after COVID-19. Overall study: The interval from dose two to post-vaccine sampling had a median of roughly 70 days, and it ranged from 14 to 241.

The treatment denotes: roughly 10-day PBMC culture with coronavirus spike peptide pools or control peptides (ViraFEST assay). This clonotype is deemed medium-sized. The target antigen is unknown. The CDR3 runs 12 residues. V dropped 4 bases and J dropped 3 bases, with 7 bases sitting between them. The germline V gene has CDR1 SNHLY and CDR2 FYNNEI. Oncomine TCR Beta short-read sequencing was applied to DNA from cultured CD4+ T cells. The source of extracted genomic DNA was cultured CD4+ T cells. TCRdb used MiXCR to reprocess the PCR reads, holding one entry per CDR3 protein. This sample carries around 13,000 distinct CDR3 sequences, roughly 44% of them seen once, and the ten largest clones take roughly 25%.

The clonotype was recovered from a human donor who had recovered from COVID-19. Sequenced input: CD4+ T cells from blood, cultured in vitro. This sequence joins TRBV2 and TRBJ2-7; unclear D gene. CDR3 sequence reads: CASSVTGYEQYF. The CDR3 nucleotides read TGTGCCAGCAGTGTTACCGGCTACGAGCAGTACTTC.